What follows are 22 T cell receptor beta chains derived from one specimen sequenced in a study of T cells expressing NK-cell markers (TCRdb year 2020). Library generation was performed with 5' RACE. The sequencing machine was an Illumina HiSeq 2000. Following TCRdb reprocessing, every CDR3 protein sequence forms one entry, and DNA is not provided. This specimen's table enumerates a few hundred thousand distinct CDR3 sequences. The top ten constitute about 0.39% of the sample. Sequenced sample: blood T cells: a sorted CD56 or NKG2C T cell subset, CD4+ or CD8+ T cells, or bulk PBMC T cells (not recorded which). The receptors stem from a man between 18 and 35 years old in good health. Donor details come from another sample of the same person, matched by shared clones.

The chain couples TRBV6-1 to TRBJ2-5; TCRdb gives TRBD2 as the D gene, but with no DNA this cannot be confirmed. The germline CDR1 and CDR2 sequences are MNHNS and SASEGT. This CDR3 has 15 amino acids. CDR3 protein: CASRIRLAGVETQYF.

The V call is TRBV12-3 or TRBV12-4, the J call TRBJ1-5. CDR3 length equals 15 residues. The CDR3 loop reads CASSFGRIKRRPQHF.

The chain uses TRBV6-1 and TRBJ2-5; TCRdb outputs TRBD1, but without DNA this stays unchecked. Germline CDR1 MNHNS, CDR2 SASEGT. The CDR3 length is 15 residues. CDR3 sequence reads: CASRDYQGGKETQYF.

V gene TRBV24-1 combines with J gene TRBJ2-3. The CDR3 consists of 16 residues. The germline V gene encodes CDR1 KGHDR and CDR2 SFDVKD. This chain's CDR3 is CATSGPRREGTDTQYF.

The rearrangement links TRBV29-1 to TRBJ2-1; the TRBD2 assignment by TCRdb is unverifiable without DNA. From germline, CDR1 is SQVTM and CDR2 ANQGSEA. The CDR3 consists of 12 residues. CDR3: CSVVRGSNEQFF.

CDR3 amino acids: CASSALRGPNTEAFF. This chain links TRBV5-6 with TRBJ1-1. Germline V gene sequence: CDR1 SGHDT, CDR2 YYEEEE. This CDR3 comprises 15 residues.

The CDR3 reads CASSQTTGGFETQYF. The chain couples TRBV12-3 or TRBV12-4 to TRBJ2-5; with no DNA, the TCRdb D assignment of TRBD1 cannot be verified. CDR3 length equals 15 residues.

V usage is TRBV20-1 and J usage is TRBJ2-7; TCRdb's D gene call, TRBD1, goes unchecked for lack of DNA. Germline V lookup: CDR1 DFQATT, CDR2 SNEGSKA (reference sequence). There are 15 residues in the CDR3. Here the CDR3 reads CSARGRRGRTYEQYF.

CDR3 residues: CASSFRRNYGYTF. The V call is TRBV12-3 or TRBV12-4, the J call TRBJ1-2. The CDR3 has 13 residues.

This chain joins TRBV5-6 and TRBJ2-3; TCRdb picks TRBD1, but there is no DNA to check that call. There are 15 residues in the CDR3. Germline V lookup: CDR1 SGHDT, CDR2 YYEEEE. CDR3 region: CASSPFRDSTDTQYF.

The chain links TRBV5-1 to TRBJ1-1; TCRdb designates TRBD1, a call that cannot be tested without DNA. CDR1 and CDR2 (germline): SGHRS, YFSETQ. The CDR3 length is 15 residues. The CDR3 spells CASSLSGGASTEAFF.

The rearrangement uses TRBV4-3 and TRBJ2-3. The CDR3 extends over 16 amino acids. Germline V gives CDR1 LGHNA, CDR2 YSLEER. The CDR3 protein is CASSQEVSVGTDTQYF.

The rearrangement links TRBV20-1 to TRBJ2-3; lacking DNA, the TRBD2 call made by TCRdb goes unchecked. The CDR3 loop spans 15 amino acids. The germline CDR1 and CDR2 sequences are DFQATT and SNEGSKA (reference sequence). The CDR3 reads CSALGKARSTDTQYF.

The chain carries TRBV19 and TRBJ2-5. The CDR3 has 13 amino acids. The germline V gene encodes CDR1 LNHDA and CDR2 SQIVND (reference sequence). The chain's CDR3 is CASSILVQETQYF.

The rearrangement joins TRBV18 to TRBJ1-2. From germline, CDR1 is KGHSH and CDR2 LQKENI. This CDR3 is built from 14 residues. The CDR3 loop is CASSPGSQANGYTF.

The rearrangement joins TRBV10-3 to TRBJ2-1; the TCRdb call, TRBD2, lacks DNA for checking. The CDR3 consists of 14 residues. CDR1 is ENHRY, CDR2 SYGVKD, per germline. The CDR3 loop reads CAIRTSGRVNEQFF.

This sequence joins TRBV12-3 or TRBV12-4 and TRBJ2-2; TCRdb indicates TRBD2, and absent DNA this call remains unverified. CDR3 length: 17 residues. CDR3 loop: CASSTRRAISKTGELFF.

The rearrangement links TRBV7-2 to TRBJ1-5; TCRdb's D gene call, TRBD1, goes unchecked for lack of DNA. The CDR3 loop spans 16 amino acids. CDR1 and CDR2 from the germline V gene are SGHTA and FQGNSA. The chain's CDR3 is CASSSQGATSNQPQHF. Complete variable domain (other parts from reference TRBV7-2 and TRBJ1-5): GAGVSQSPSNKVTEKGKDVELRCDPISGHTALYWYRQSLGQGLEFLIYFQGNSAPDKSGLPSDRFSAERTGGSVSTLTIQRTQQEDSAVYLCASSSQGATSNQPQHFGDGTRLSIL.

The chain combines TRBV30 with TRBJ2-3. The CDR3 loop spans 11 amino acids. Germline V CDR1 and CDR2: GTSNPN, SVGIG (reference sequence). CDR3 sequence: CAWSELAAQYF.

The chain is built from TRBV12-3 or TRBV12-4 and TRBJ2-5; lacking DNA, the TRBD1 call made by TCRdb goes unchecked. This CDR3 spans 14 amino acids. The CDR3 protein is CASTGGASRETQYF.

The V call is TRBV20-1, the J call TRBJ1-2; TCRdb outputs TRBD1, but without DNA this stays unchecked. In germline, CDR1 is DFQATT, CDR2 SNEGSKA (reference sequence). The CDR3 has 16 amino acids. CDR3 in amino acids: CSARDGSIQGRDGYTF.

The chain couples TRBV7-2 to TRBJ2-2; TCRdb designates TRBD1, a call that cannot be tested without DNA. This CDR3 is 15 amino acids long. Germline loops: CDR1 SGHTA, CDR2 FQGNSA. This CDR3 is CASSLIGRGTGELFF.